This T cell receptor beta chain was profiled in a study of naive and memory T cell subsets. This clonotype was detected only a few times. The antigen is not known. General study points: Clonotypes here are unpaired alpha or beta chain sequences. In CD4 and CD8 cells, diversity dropped from naive through EMRA. Naive repertoires, especially CD8, held a few larger clonotypes, possibly memory cells re-expressing CD45RA.

Both TRBC1 and TRBC2 were covered by a beta constant-region primer of two equimolar oligonucleotides. Four rounds of PCR amplified the ligated cDNA using nested alpha and beta constant-region primers plus SP2. TCRdb reprocessed the UMI-ligation and nested PCR reads via MiXCR and lists one record per CDR3 protein. The table records over 110,000 distinct CDR3 sequences, about 20% of them present only once. CDR1 and CDR2 (germline): MNHEY, SVGEGT. This CDR3 has 14 amino acids. Trimming cost V 4 bases and J 4 bases; bases outside gene matches: 4. The receptor was isolated from a human donor in good health. The chain combines TRBV6-2 or TRBV6-3 with TRBJ1-2, with 9 bases identical to TRBD1. Material: naive CD8+ T cells from blood. DNA for the CDR3: TGTGCCAGCAGTTTCCGGGACAGGGCCTATGGCTACACCTTC. It yields the protein CASSFRDRAYGYTF.